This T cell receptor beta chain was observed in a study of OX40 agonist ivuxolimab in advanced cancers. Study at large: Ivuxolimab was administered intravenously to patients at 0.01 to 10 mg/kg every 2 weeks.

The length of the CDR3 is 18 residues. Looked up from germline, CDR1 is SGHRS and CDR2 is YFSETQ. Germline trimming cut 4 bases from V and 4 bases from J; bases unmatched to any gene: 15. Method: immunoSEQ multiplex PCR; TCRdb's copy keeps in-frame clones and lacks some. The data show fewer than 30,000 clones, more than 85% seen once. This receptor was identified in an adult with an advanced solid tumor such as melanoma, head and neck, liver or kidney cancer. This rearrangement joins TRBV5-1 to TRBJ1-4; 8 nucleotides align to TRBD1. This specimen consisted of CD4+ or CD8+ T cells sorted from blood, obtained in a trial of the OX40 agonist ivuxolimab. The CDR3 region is CASSTNPGQEAVNEKLFF. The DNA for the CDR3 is TGCGCCAGCAGCACCAACCCGGGACAGGAGGCCGTTAATGAAAAACTGTTTTTT.